These 7 T cell receptor beta chains were all obtained from the same sample, sequenced in a study of memory B cells and T cells in multiple sclerosis. After stimulus-free culture, autoproliferating CFSE-dim and non-proliferating CFSE-high T cells were sequenced separately. Roughly 5x10^7 CFSE-labeled PBMCs were cultured six to seven days unstimulated, then replicate wells were pooled. These receptors lack a known antigen. Sequenced by immunoSEQ multiplex PCR; TCRdb stores in-frame clones only, minus some. Of about 32,000 clones in the sample, roughly 82% were seen once. The sample taken for sequencing was PBMCs from blood kept in culture. All receptors derive from a human donor with multiple sclerosis.

The V and J genes are TRBV18 and TRBJ2-3; D uncertain. The CDR3 has 12 residues. Germline assignment: CDR1 KGHSH and CDR2 LQKENI. Trimming stripped 3 bases from V and 3 bases from J, with 4 bases between. The CDR3 protein is CASSPNTDTQYF. In DNA form, the CDR3 reads TGTGCCAGCTCACCCAATACAGATACGCAGTATTTT.

CDR3 region: CASSLYTGGLDEQFF. In nucleotides, the CDR3 is TGTGCCAGCAGCTTGTACACAGGGGGTCTCGATGAGCAGTTCTTC. The chain is built from TRBV5-4 and TRBJ2-1, with 8 bases that match TRBD1. This CDR3 is 15 amino acids long. Trimming removed 1 base from V and 8 bases from J; junction bases left unmatched: 8. CDR1 is SGHNT and CDR2 is YYREEE in the germline V gene (reference sequence).

The chain couples TRBV7-6 to TRBJ2-5, with 10 positions matching TRBD2. CDR1 and CDR2 from the germline V gene are SGHVS and FNYEAQ. This CDR3 spans 14 amino acids. With 5 bases clipped from V and 4 bases from J, the junction kept 4 bases outside the gene matches. CDR3 DNA sequence: TGTGCCAGCAGCGCCGGGACTAGCGCAGAGACCCAGTACTTC. This encodes CASSAGTSAETQYF.

The chain couples TRBV4-1 to TRBJ2-3; 8 bases match TRBD2. Germline V lookup: CDR1 MGHRA, CDR2 YSYEKL. This CDR3 contains 17 residues. V was clipped by 0 bases and J by 5 bases; unmatched bases: 10. CDR3 sequence: CASSQESGAGVGDTQYF. The CDR3 nucleotides read TGCGCCAGCAGCCAAGAGAGTGGAGCGGGAGTTGGAGATACGCAGTATTTT.

V and J are TRBV7-9 and TRBJ2-2, with 9 positions matching TRBD2. Germline loops: CDR1 SEHNR, CDR2 FQNEAQ (reference sequence). Unmatched junction bases numbered 0, after V lost 3 bases and J lost 1 base. The CDR3 spans 15 residues. CDR3 protein: CASSFSGRNTGELFF. CDR3 nucleotides: TGTGCCAGCAGCTTTAGCGGGAGGAACACCGGGGAGCTGTTTTTT. Using reference TRBV7-9 and TRBJ2-2 for the parts outside the CDR3, the full variable domain is DTGVSQNPRHKITKRGQNVTFRCDPISEHNRLYWYRQTLGQGPEFLTYFQNEAQLEKSRLLSDRFSAERPKGSFSTLEIQRTEQGDSAMYLCASSFSGRNTGELFFGEGSRLTVL.

The count of this clone is one. The chain has TRBV5-1 and TRBJ1-2; a weak D match, TRBD1 (5 bases). The CDR3 covers 15 residues. V gave up 5 bases and J gave up 1 base, with 15 bases separating them. Germline V gene sequence: CDR1 SGHRS, CDR2 YFSETQ. The CDR3 reads CASRAGTANNYGYTF. The CDR3 nucleotides are TGCGCCAGCAGGGCCGGGACGGCTAATAACTATGGCTACACCTTC.

The J gene is TRBJ1-5, the V gene TRBV5-1; TRBD1 might be the D (5 bases). Per the germline V gene, CDR1 is SGHRS and CDR2 is YFSETQ. V was cut by 0 bases and J by 3 bases, with 19 bases left in between. This CDR3 has 18 residues. The DNA for the CDR3 is TGCGCCAGCAGCTTGGGAGCGAGTGGGGGGTTCTCCAATCAGCCCCAGCATTTT. It translates to CASSLGASGGFSNQPQHF.